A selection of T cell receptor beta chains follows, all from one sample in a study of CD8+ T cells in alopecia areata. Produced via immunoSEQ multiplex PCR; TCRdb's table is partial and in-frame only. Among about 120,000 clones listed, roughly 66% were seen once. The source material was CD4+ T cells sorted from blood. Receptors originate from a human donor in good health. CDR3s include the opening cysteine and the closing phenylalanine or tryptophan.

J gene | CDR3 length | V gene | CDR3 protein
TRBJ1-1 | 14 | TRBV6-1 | CASSADRGNTEAFF
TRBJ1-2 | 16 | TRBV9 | CASSEGGQGGAYGYTF
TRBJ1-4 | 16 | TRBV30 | CAWSSLNDRGNEKLFF
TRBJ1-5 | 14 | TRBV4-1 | CASSQPQRGGAQHF
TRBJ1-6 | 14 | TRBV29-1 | CSGQIGLDNSPLHF
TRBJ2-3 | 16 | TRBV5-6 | CASSLERSKPTDTQYF
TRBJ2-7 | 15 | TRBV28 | CASTTQGKGSYEQYF
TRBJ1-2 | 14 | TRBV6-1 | CASSSTGGNYGYTF
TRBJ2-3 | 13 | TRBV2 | CASSEQGTDTQYF
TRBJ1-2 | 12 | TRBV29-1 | CSVEYKGTGYTF
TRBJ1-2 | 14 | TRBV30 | CAWSRDPSGYGYTF
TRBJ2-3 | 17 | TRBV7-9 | CASSGRRTSGETDTQYF